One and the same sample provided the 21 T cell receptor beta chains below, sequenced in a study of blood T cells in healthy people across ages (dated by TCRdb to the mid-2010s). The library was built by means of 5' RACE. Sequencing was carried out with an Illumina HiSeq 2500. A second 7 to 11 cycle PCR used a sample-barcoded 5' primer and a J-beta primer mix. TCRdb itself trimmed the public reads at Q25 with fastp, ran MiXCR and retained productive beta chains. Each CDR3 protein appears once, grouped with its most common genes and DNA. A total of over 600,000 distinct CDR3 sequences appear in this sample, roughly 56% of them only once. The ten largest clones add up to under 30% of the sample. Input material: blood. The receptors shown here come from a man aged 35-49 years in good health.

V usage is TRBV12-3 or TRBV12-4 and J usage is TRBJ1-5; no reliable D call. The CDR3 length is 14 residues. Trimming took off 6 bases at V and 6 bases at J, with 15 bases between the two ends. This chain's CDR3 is CASRPREWGQPQHF. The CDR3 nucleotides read TGTGCCAGCAGACCCCGGGAGTGGGGTCAGCCCCAGCATTTT.

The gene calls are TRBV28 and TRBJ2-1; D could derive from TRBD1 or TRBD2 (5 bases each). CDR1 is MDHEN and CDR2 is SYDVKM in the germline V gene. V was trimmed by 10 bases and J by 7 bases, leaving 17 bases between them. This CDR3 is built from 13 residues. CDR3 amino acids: CAITGTPGNEQFF. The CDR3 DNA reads TGTGCCATTACGGGGACCCCTGGGAATGAGCAGTTCTTC. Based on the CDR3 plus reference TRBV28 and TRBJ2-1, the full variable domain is DVKVTQSSRYLVKRTGEKVFLECVQDMDHENMFWYRQDPGLGLRLIYFSYDVKMKEKGDIPEGYSVSREKKERFSLILESASTNQTSMYLCAITGTPGNEQFFGPGTRLTVL.

CDR3 sequence: CSVLGVAGVFEQYF. The CDR3, as DNA: TGCAGCGTTCTTGGGGTAGCGGGAGTGTTCGAGCAGTACTTC. The rearrangement joins TRBV29-1 to TRBJ2-7; 9 bases map to TRBD2. The CDR3 loop spans 14 amino acids. Germline trimming cut 5 bases from V and 6 bases from J; bases unmatched to any gene: 11. Germline V gene data show CDR1 as SQVTM and CDR2 as ANQGSEA.

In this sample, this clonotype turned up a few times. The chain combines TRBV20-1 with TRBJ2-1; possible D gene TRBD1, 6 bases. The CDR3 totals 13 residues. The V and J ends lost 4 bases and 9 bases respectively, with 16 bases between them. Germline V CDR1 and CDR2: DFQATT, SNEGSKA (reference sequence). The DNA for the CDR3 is TGCAGTGCTATGAGGCAGGGGCTCATTGAGCAGTTCTTC. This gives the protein CSAMRQGLIEQFF.

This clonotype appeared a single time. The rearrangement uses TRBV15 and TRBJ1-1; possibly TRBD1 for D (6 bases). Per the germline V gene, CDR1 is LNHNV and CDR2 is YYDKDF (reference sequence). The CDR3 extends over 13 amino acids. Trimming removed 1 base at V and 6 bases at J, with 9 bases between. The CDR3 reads CATSRVGGAEAFF. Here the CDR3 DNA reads TGTGCCACCAGCAGAGTGGGGGGCGCTGAAGCTTTCTTT. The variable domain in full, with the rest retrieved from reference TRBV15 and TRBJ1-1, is DAMVIQNPRYQVTQFGKPVTLSCSQTLNHNVMYWYQQKSSQAPKLLFHYYDKDFNNEADTPDNFQSRRPNTSFCFLDIRSPGLGDTAMYLCATSRVGGAEAFFGQGTRLTVV.

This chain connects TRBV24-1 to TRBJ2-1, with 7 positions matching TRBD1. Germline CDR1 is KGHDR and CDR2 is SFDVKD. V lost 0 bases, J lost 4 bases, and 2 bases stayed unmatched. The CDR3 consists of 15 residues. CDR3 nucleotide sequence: TGTGCCACCAGTGATTTGGCCAGGGGGTACAATGAGCAGTTCTTC. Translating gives CATSDLARGYNEQFF.

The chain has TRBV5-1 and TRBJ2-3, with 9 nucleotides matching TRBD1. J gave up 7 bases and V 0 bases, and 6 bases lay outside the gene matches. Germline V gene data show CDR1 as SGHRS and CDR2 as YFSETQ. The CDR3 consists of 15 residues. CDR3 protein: CASSLGGGTGNTQYF. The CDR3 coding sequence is TGCGCCAGCAGCTTGGGGGGCGGGACAGGGAATACGCAGTATTTT.

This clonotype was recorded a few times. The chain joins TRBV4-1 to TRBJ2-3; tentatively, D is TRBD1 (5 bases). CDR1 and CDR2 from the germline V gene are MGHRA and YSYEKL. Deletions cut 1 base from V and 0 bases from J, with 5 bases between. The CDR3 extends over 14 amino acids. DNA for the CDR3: TGCGCCAGCAGCCAAGGACAGAGCACAGATACGCAGTATTTT. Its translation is CASSQGQSTDTQYF.

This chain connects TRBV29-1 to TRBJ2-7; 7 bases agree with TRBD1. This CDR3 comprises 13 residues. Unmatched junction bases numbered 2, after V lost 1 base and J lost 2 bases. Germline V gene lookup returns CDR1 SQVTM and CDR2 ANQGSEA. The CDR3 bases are TGCAGCGTTGAAGTGGGACAGCCCTACGAGCAGTACTTC. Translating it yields CSVEVGQPYEQYF.

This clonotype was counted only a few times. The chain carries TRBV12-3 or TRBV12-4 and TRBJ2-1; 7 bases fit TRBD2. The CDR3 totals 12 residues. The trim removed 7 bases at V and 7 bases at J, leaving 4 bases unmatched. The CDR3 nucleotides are TGTGCCAGCACCCTCGGGGGGAATGAGCAGTTCTTC. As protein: CASTLGGNEQFF.

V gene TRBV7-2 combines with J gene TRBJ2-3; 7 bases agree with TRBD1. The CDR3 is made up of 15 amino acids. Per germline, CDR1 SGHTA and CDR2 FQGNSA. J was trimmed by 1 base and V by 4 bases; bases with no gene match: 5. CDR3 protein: CASSYRQGGTDTQYF. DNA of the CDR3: TGTGCCAGCAGCTACCGACAGGGTGGCACAGATACGCAGTATTTT.

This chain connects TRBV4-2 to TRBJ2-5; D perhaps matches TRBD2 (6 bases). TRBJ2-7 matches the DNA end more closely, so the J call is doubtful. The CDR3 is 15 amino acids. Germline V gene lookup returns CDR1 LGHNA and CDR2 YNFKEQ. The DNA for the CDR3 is TGTGCCAGCAGCCAAGGGGGGGTTGAATTCTACGAGCAGTACTTC. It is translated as CASSQGGVEFYEQYF.

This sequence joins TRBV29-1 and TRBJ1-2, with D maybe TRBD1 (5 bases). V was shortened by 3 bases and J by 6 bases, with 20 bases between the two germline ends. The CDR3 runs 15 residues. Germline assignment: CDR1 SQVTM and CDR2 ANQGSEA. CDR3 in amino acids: CSVDTRGEAYDGYTF. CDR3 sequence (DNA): TGCAGCGTTGACACCCGAGGGGAGGCCTATGATGGCTACACCTTC.

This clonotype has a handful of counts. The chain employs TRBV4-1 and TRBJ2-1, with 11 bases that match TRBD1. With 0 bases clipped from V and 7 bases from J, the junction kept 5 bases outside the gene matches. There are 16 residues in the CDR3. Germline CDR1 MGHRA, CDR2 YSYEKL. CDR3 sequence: CASSQEDRGQDNEQFF. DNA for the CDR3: TGCGCCAGCAGCCAAGAGGACAGGGGGCAGGATAATGAGCAGTTCTTC.

CDR3 protein: CASNRPQGANVLTF. The CDR3 DNA sequence: TGTGCCAGCAACAGGCCTCAGGGGGCCAACGTCCTGACTTTC. This chain joins TRBV28 and TRBJ2-6; D possibly corresponds to TRBD1 (5 bases). Deletions cut 7 bases from V and 4 bases from J, with 11 bases between. The CDR3 has 14 amino acids. The V gene's germline CDR1 is MDHEN and CDR2 SYDVKM.

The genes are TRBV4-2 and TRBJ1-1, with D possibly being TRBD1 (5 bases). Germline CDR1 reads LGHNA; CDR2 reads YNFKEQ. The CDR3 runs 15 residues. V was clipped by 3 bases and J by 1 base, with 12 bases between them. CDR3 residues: CASSHVTGGNTEAFF. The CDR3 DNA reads TGTGCCAGCAGCCATGTAACCGGGGGGAACACTGAAGCTTTCTTT.

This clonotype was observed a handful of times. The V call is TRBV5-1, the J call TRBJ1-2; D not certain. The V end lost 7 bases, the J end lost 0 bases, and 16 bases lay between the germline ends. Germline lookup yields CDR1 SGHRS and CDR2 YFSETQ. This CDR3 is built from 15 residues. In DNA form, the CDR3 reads TGCGCCAGCTCAATTGACGGACGGACTAACTATGGCTACACCTTC. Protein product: CASSIDGRTNYGYTF.

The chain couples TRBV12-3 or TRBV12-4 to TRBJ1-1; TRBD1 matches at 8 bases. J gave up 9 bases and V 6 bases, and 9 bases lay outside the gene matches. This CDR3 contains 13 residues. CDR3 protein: CASSTFGTGKAFF. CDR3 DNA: TGTGCCAGCAGCACCTTTGGGACAGGAAAAGCTTTCTTT.

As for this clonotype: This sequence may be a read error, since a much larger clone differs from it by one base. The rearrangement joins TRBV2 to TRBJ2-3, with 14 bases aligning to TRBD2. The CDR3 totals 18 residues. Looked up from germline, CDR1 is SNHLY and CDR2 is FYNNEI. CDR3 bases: TGTGCCAGCCTTTCTCTGGGACTAGCGGGAGAGCTCACAGTTACGCAGTATTTT. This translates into CASLSLGLAGELTVTQYF. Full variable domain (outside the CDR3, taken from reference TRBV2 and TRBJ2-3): EPEVTQTPSHQVTQMGQEVILRCVPISNHLYFYWYRQILGQKVEFLVSFYNNEISEKSEIFDDQFSVERPDGSNFTLKIRSTKLEDSAMYFCASLSLGLAGELTVTQYFGPGTRLTVL.

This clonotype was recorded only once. CDR3 region: CASSRLPAGFSPLHF. In nucleotides, the CDR3 is TGTGCCAGCAGCCGCCTCCCGGCAGGGTTCTCACCCCTCCACTTT. This rearrangement joins TRBV14 to TRBJ1-6; D is possibly TRBD1 (5 bases). The CDR3 is made up of 15 amino acids. The V gene lost 4 bases and the J gene lost 10 bases, with 17 bases spanning the gap. Looked up from germline, CDR1 is SGHDN and CDR2 is FVKESK.

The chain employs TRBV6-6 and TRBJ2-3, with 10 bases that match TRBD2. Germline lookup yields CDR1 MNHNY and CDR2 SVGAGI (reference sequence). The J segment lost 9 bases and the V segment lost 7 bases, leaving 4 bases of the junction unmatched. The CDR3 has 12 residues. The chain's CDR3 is CASTQAGGTQYF. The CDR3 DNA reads TGTGCCAGCACTCAAGCGGGAGGGACGCAGTATTTT.